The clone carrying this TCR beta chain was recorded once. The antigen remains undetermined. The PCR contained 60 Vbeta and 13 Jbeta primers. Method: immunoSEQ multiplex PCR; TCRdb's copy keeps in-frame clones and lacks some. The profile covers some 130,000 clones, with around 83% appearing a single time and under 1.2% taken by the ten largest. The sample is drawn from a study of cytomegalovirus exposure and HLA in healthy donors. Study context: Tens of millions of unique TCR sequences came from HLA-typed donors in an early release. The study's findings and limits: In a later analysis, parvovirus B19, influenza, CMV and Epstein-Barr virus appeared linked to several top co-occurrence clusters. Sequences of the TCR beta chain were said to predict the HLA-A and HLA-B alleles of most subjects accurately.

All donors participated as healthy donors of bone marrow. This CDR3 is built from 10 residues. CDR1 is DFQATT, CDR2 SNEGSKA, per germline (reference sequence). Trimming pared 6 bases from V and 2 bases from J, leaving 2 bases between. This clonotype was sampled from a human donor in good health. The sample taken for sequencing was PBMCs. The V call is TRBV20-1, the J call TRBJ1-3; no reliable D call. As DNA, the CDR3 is TGCAGTGCCGCTGGAAACACCATATATTTT. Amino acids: CSAAGNTIYF.